One sample yielded the 6 T cell receptor beta chains listed below, sequenced in a study of blood T cell repertoires in COVID-19. Repertoires were generated with immunoSEQ multiplex PCR, while TCRdb's copy carries only in-frame clones and drops some. Of hundreds of thousands of clones listed, about nine tenths are singletons. What was sequenced was PBMCs or T cells enriched from blood (not recorded which). Every receptor here comes from a man aged 35 to 55 who had recovered from COVID-19.

J is TRBJ2-7 and V is TRBV27, with D tentatively TRBD2 (5 bases). V shed 4 bases and J shed 4 bases, with 11 bases lying between them. The CDR3 covers 13 residues. Germline V lookup: CDR1 MNHEY, CDR2 SMNVEV (reference sequence). The CDR3 protein is CASSWGEGYEQYF. CDR3 DNA sequence: TGTGCCAGCAGTTGGGGTGAGGGATACGAGCAGTACTTC.

The V call is TRBV7-9, the J call TRBJ1-1; D call uncertain. The CDR3 length is 10 residues. V was clipped by 9 bases and J by 8 bases, with 10 bases between them. Germline assignment: CDR1 SEHNR and CDR2 FQNEAQ (reference sequence). This chain's CDR3 is CASGGSEAFF. The CDR3 DNA sequence: TGTGCCAGTGGCGGTTCCGAAGCTTTCTTT.

The genes are TRBV11-1 and TRBJ2-1; the match to TRBD2 covers 11 bases. The CDR3 covers 15 residues. The germline V gene has CDR1 SGHAT and CDR2 FQDESV (reference sequence). V was pared by 5 bases and J by 8 bases, with 8 bases of the junction left unmatched. This CDR3 is CASSIRTSGSDEQFF. The CDR3 DNA sequence: TGTGCCAGCAGCATAAGAACTAGCGGGAGCGATGAGCAGTTCTTC.

This clone was recorded once. The CDR3 loop reads CASSPPQGGNQPQHF. The DNA for the CDR3 is TGTGCCAGCAGTCCCCCCCAGGGAGGGAATCAGCCCCAGCATTTT. The V call is TRBV28, the J call TRBJ1-5, with D perhaps TRBD1 (5 bases). Germline V gene sequence: CDR1 MDHEN, CDR2 SYDVKM. V was clipped by 5 bases and J by 4 bases, with 15 bases between them. The CDR3 has 15 amino acids.

V is TRBV9 and J is TRBJ2-7, with 11 bases that match TRBD2. V lost 0 bases and J lost 4; bases outside the gene matches: 3. The CDR3 totals 15 residues. The germline gives CDR1 SGDLS, CDR2 YYNGEE. The CDR3, as DNA: TGTGCCAGCAGCGTAGATCCTAGCGGGGGGTACGAGCAGTACTTC. This translates into CASSVDPSGGYEQYF.

The chain joins TRBV27 to TRBJ2-3, with D possibly being TRBD2 (5 bases). With 8 bases removed from V and 4 bases from J, the gap between germline ends came to 28 bases. Germline V gives CDR1 MNHEY, CDR2 SMNVEV (reference sequence). This CDR3 has 18 residues. This chain's CDR3 is CASGLFPRGPGEPDTQYF. CDR3 nucleotides: TGTGCCAGCGGCCTTTTCCCGCGCGGCCCCGGGGAACCAGATACGCAGTATTTT.